This entry lists 11 T cell receptor beta chains sequenced from one sample in a study of breast tumors, draining lymph nodes, adjacent tissues. MiXCR, applied by TCRdb to the multiplex PCR reads, yields one record per CDR3 protein. The table shows about 110,000 distinct CDR3 sequences, with approximately 28% occurring only once. Axillary draining lymph nodes of breast cancer patients supplied the node samples. Sequencing used axillary lymph node tissue. Every receptor here comes from a female donor with breast cancer. Some clones in this sample may be carry-over from other donors' samples.

CDR3: CASSLSDTIYF. In DNA form, the CDR3 reads TGTGCCAGCAGCTTAAGTGACACCATATATTTT. This chain connects TRBV7-9 to TRBJ1-3; D gene uncertain. The CDR3 is 11 residues long. Deletions cut 2 bases from V and 8 bases from J, with 4 bases between. Per the germline V gene, CDR1 is SEHNR and CDR2 is FQNEAQ (reference sequence).

For this clonotype: Since a much larger clone is just one base distant, this may be a read error. The gene calls are TRBV28 and TRBJ1-4, with unresolved D. The CDR3 is made up of 17 amino acids. Looked up from germline, CDR1 is MDHEN and CDR2 is SYDVKM. V lost 3 bases, J lost 4 bases, and 18 bases lay in between. In DNA, the CDR3 is TGTGCCAGCAGTTTCCCAGCGGGAGGTTCAATTAATGAAAAACTGTTTTTT. This codes for CASSFPAGGSINEKLFF.

The chain recombines TRBV11-2 with TRBJ1-3; unclear D gene. With 4 bases removed from V and 7 bases from J, the gap between germline ends came to 8 bases. Germline CDR1 is SGHAT and CDR2 is FQNNGV. The length of the CDR3 is 12 residues. The CDR3, as DNA: TGTGCCAGCAGCTCTTTGGGGAACACCATATATTTT. Residues: CASSSLGNTIYF.

This clonotype was recorded many times. This chain uses TRBV2 with TRBJ2-1, with D possibly being TRBD2 (6 bases). The CDR3 sequence is 14 residues long. Germline CDR1 and CDR2: SNHLY and FYNNEI. V was shortened by 9 bases and J by 0 bases, with 12 bases between the two germline ends. The CDR3 spells CASRLASSYNEQFF. The CDR3 DNA follows: TGTGCCAGTCGCCTAGCGAGCTCCTACAATGAGCAGTTCTTC. Drawing the rest from reference TRBV2 and TRBJ2-1, the complete variable domain is EPEVTQTPSHQVTQMGQEVILRCVPISNHLYFYWYRQILGQKVEFLVSFYNNEISEKSEIFDDQFSVERPDGSNFTLKIRSTKLEDSAMYFCASRLASSYNEQFFGPGTRLTVL.

The J gene is TRBJ2-1, the V gene TRBV10-2; 11 nucleotides agree with TRBD2. The junction had 11 bases not matched to a gene; V was cut back by 4 bases and J by 9 bases. The CDR3 has 16 amino acids. The V gene's germline CDR1 is WSHSY and CDR2 SAAADI. The CDR3 sequence is CASSAPSGGSRAEQFF. CDR3 in DNA: TGCGCCAGCAGTGCCCCTAGCGGGGGGAGCCGGGCTGAGCAGTTCTTC.

This clonotype was seen many times. The chain joins TRBV2 to TRBJ2-6; D ambiguous. Germline V gene sequence: CDR1 SNHLY, CDR2 FYNNEI. V shed 4 bases and J shed 0 bases, with 10 bases lying between them. This CDR3 comprises 16 residues. The CDR3 region is CASSGTEISGANVLTF. The CDR3 DNA reads as TGTGCCAGCAGTGGTACTGAGATCTCTGGGGCCAACGTCCTGACTTTC.

Regarding this clonotype: A single base separates this from a much larger clone, so it may be a read error. J is TRBJ1-2 and V is TRBV20-1; TRBD1 is a possible D gene (5 bases). Per germline, CDR1 DFQATT and CDR2 SNEGSKA (reference sequence). CDR3 size: 13 residues. The CDR3 spells CSALTGGSYGYAF. CDR3 nucleotide sequence: TGCAGTGCCCTGACGGGGGGAAGCTATGGCTACGCCTTC.

The rearrangement joins TRBV4-1 to TRBJ2-7; D perhaps matches TRBD1 (6 bases). This CDR3 spans 15 amino acids. From germline, CDR1 is MGHRA and CDR2 YSYEKL. Trimming removed 0 bases from V and 4 bases from J, with 13 bases in between. The DNA of the CDR3 is TGCGCCAGCAGCCAAGATTCCCAGGGGATATACGAGCAGTACTTC. This encodes CASSQDSQGIYEQYF.

In its sample, this clonotype was seen a few times. Being one base from a much bigger clone, this may be a read error. The V call is TRBV5-4, the J call TRBJ2-2; 8 positions match TRBD2. V lost 4 bases to trimming and J lost 4 bases; unmatched junction nucleotides: 12. From germline, CDR1 is SGHNT and CDR2 YYREEE (reference sequence). The CDR3 runs to 17 residues. This CDR3 is CASSPTSAGALTGELFF. In DNA, the CDR3 is TGTGCCAGCAGCCCGACTAGCGCGGGGGCCCTCACCGGGGAGCTGTTTTTT.

J is TRBJ1-1 and V is TRBV12-3 or TRBV12-4; 10 bases map to TRBD1. After removal of 3 bases from V and 0 bases from J, the junction contained 4 bases not matched to a gene. This CDR3 is built from 16 residues. CDR3 coding DNA: TGTGCCAGCAGTTTTAGGACAGGGGGTTTGAACACTGAAGCTTTCTTT. Its translation is CASSFRTGGLNTEAFF.

The V and J genes are TRBV20-1 and TRBJ2-5; the match to TRBD1 covers 7 bases. The CDR3 runs 14 residues. Germline V gene data show CDR1 as DFQATT and CDR2 as SNEGSKA (reference sequence). Losses at the gene ends were 3 bases for V and 5 bases for J; bases not matched to a gene: 9. CDR3 in DNA: TGCAGTGCTAGTTACGACAGGGAAGGGGAGACCCAGTACTTC. Residues: CSASYDREGETQYF.